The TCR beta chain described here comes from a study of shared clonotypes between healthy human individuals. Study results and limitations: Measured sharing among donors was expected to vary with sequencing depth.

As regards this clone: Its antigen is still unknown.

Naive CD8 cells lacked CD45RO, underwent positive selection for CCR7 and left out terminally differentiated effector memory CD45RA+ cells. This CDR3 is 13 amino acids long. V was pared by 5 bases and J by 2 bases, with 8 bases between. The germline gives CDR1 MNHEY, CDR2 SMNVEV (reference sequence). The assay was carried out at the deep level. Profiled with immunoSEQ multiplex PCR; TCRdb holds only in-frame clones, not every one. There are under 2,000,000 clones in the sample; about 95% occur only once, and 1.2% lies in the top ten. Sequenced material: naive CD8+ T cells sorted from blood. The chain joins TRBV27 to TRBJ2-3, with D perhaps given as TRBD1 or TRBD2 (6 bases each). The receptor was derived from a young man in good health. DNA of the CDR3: TGTGCCAGCAGTACGGGGGCCACAGATACGCAGTATTTT. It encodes CASSTGATDTQYF.